A selection of T cell receptor beta chains follows, all from one sample in a study of STAT3 mutations in large granular lymphocyte leukemia. TCRdb keeps only in-frame clones here, not all; method: immunoSEQ multiplex PCR. The sample consists of approximately 30,000 clones, more than 60% of them appearing once. The sequenced sample consisted of peripheral blood mononuclear cells. These receptors came from a woman aged 45-65 years with T-cell large granular lymphocyte leukemia. Some clones in this sample may be carry-over from other donors' samples. Both conserved end residues are part of each CDR3. D genes are given only for firm matches. Clone sizes are given selectively: once, few, many, or a class where the clone is expanded.

>TRBV5-6|-|-|TRBJ1-4
CASSLQNWAEKLFF
TGTGCCAGCAGCTTGCAGAACTGGGCGGAAAAACTGTTTTTT
>TRBV29-1|-|-|TRBJ2-7
CSAGLAYEQYF
TGCAGCGCTGGACTTGCCTACGAGCAGTACTTC
>TRBV7-9|-|-|TRBJ2-7
CASSLGYQRSSYEQYF
TGTGCCAGCAGCTTAGGGTACCAGAGGAGCTCCTACGAGCAGTACTTC
>TRBV9|TRBD1|-|TRBJ1-4
CASSVGDRSGEKLFF
TGTGCCAGCAGCGTAGGGGACAGATCGGGAGAAAAACTGTTTTTT
>TRBV5-1|-|-|TRBJ2-3
CASSALGDTDTQYF
TGCGCCAGCAGCGCCCTAGGGGACACAGATACGCAGTATTTT
>TRBV2|-|-|TRBJ1-5
CASREAGGRNQPQHF
TGTGCCAGCCGAGAGGCGGGGGGGCGCAATCAGCCCCAGCATTTT
>TRBV27|TRBD1|-|TRBJ1-1
CASTKLRQGAVMNTEAFF
TGTGCCAGCACCAAACTCAGACAGGGGGCGGTCATGAACACTGAAGCTTTCTTT
>TRBV7-2|TRBD1|once|TRBJ1-4
CASSPKTGINEKLFF
TGTGCCAGCAGCCCGAAGACAGGGATCAATGAAAAACTGTTTTTT
>TRBV5-1|TRBD2|-|TRBJ2-1
CASSPGPIRGDEQFF
TGCGCCAGCAGCCCTGGGCCCATCCGGGGGGATGAGCAGTTCTTC
>TRBV27|-|-|TRBJ1-5
CASSPGDGNQPQHF
TGTGCCAGCAGCCCCGGGGACGGCAATCAGCCCCAGCATTTT
>TRBV7-9|TRBD1|-|TRBJ1-5
CASSSGQGGQPQHF
TGTGCCAGCAGCTCGGGACAGGGAGGTCAGCCCCAGCATTTT
>TRBV29-1|-|-|TRBJ2-3
CSVDLAGGLTDTQYF
TGCAGCGTTGATCTGGCGGGCGGACTCACAGATACGCAGTATTTT
>TRBV7-9|TRBD1|-|TRBJ2-7
CASSLAATRGSSEQYF
TGTGCCAGCAGCTTAGCAGCGACCAGGGGGTCCAGCGAGCAGTACTTC
>TRBV30|-|-|TRBJ2-1
CAWKGRVARNNEQFF
TGTGCCTGGAAAGGGCGGGTAGCGAGAAACAATGAGCAGTTCTTC
>TRBV20-1|-|few|TRBJ2-2
CSAPSAGELFF
TGCAGTGCCCCTTCTGCCGGGGAGCTGTTTTTT
>TRBV19|TRBD1|once|TRBJ1-5
CASSSLQGAGNQPQHF
TGTGCCAGTAGTTCCCTACAGGGGGCCGGCAATCAGCCCCAGCATTTT
>TRBV7-8|-|-|TRBJ2-2
CASRSGHTGELFF
TGTGCCAGCCGTAGCGGCCACACCGGGGAGCTGTTTTTT
>TRBV4-1|TRBD1|-|TRBJ1-2
CASSRRAGGAEYGYTF
TGCGCCAGCAGCCGCCGTGCAGGGGGCGCGGAGTATGGCTACACCTTC
>TRBV6-6|TRBD1|-|TRBJ2-5
CASRNFPDRRRPTQYF
TGTGCCAGCAGAAACTTCCCGGACAGGAGACGGCCAACCCAGTACTTC
>TRBV7-2|TRBD2|few|TRBJ2-1
CASSLSGRALNEQFF
TGTGCCAGCAGCTTAAGCGGGAGGGCCCTCAATGAGCAGTTCTTC
>TRBV29-1|-|-|TRBJ1-1
CSVAGVLNTEAFF
TGCAGCGTTGCAGGGGTCTTGAACACTGAAGCTTTCTTT
>TRBV5-6|TRBD1|once|TRBJ2-7
CASSPGTGHSYEQYF
TGTGCCAGCAGCCCGGGGACAGGTCATTCCTACGAGCAGTACTTC
>TRBV29-1|-|-|TRBJ1-5
CSVKTGYSNQPQHF
TGCAGCGTCAAAACAGGCTATAGCAATCAGCCCCAGCATTTT
>TRBV7-2|TRBD1|few|TRBJ1-2
CASSLGGTGISGYTF
TGTGCCAGCAGCTTGGGTGGGACAGGGATATCTGGCTACACCTTC
>TRBV25-1|-|once|TRBJ2-1
CASSESLLPSSYNEQFF
TGTGCCAGCAGTGAATCGCTTCTCCCGAGCTCCTACAATGAGCAGTTCTTC
>TRBV6-6|TRBD1|-|TRBJ1-2
CASSSPGQGTNYGYTF
TGTGCCAGCAGTTCCCCGGGACAGGGGACTAACTATGGCTACACCTTC
>TRBV10-3|TRBD1|-|TRBJ2-5
CAISEEGQGFERETQYF
TGTGCCATCAGTGAGGAGGGACAGGGCTTTGAGAGGGAGACCCAGTACTTC
>TRBV5-4|TRBD1|once|TRBJ2-1
CALGQAEQFF
TGTGCCCTCGGACAGGCTGAGCAGTTCTTC
>TRBV7-8|TRBD2|-|TRBJ2-1
CASSFSLAGYNEQFF
TGTGCCAGCAGCTTTAGTCTAGCGGGTTACAATGAGCAGTTCTTC
>TRBV18|TRBD2|once|TRBJ2-3
CASSPDGLLAGTDDTQYF
TGTGCCAGCTCACCGGACGGCCTACTAGCGGGCACGGATGATACGCAGTATTTT
>TRBV7-2|-|-|TRBJ2-5
CASSLTGGGQETQYF
TGTGCCAGCAGCTTAACGGGGGGCGGCCAAGAGACCCAGTACTTC
>TRBV25-1|-|-|TRBJ2-5
CASSEASAYVQETQYF
TGTGCCAGCAGTGAGGCTAGCGCCTATGTCCAAGAGACCCAGTACTTC
>TRBV7-9|TRBD1|-|TRBJ1-5
CASSFQGAYQPQHF
TGTGCCAGCAGCTTTCAGGGGGCTTATCAGCCCCAGCATTTT
>TRBV5-1|TRBD1|-|TRBJ2-7
CASSFGTGGHEQYF
TGCGCCAGCAGCTTCGGGACAGGGGGTCACGAGCAGTACTTC
>TRBV28|TRBD2|-|TRBJ2-7
CASSLRTSGSYEQYF
TGTGCCAGCAGTTTACGGACTAGCGGCTCCTACGAGCAGTACTTC
>TRBV6-6|-|-|TRBJ2-7
CASRFGRTVMGEQYF
TGTGCCAGCAGGTTTGGACGGACGGTTATGGGTGAGCAGTACTTC
>TRBV6-6|-|-|TRBJ1-1
CASSYSRGLNTEAFF
TGTGCCAGCAGTTACTCTCGGGGGCTGAACACTGAAGCTTTCTTT
>TRBV7-9|TRBD2|-|TRBJ2-3
CASSRLTAAGGTDTQYF
TGTGCCAGCAGCCGGCTTACAGCAGCGGGAGGCACAGATACGCAGTATTTT
>TRBV19|-|-|TRBJ1-2
CASSSSFDGYTF
TGTGCCAGTAGTTCTAGCTTTGACGGCTACACCTTC
>TRBV28|-|-|TRBJ2-7
CASSFIGAYYEQYF
TGTGCCAGCAGTTTTATAGGGGCCTACTACGAGCAGTACTTC
>TRBV25-1|TRBD1|-|TRBJ2-2
CASSETGTGNTGELFF
TGTGCCAGCAGTGAAACCGGGACAGGGAATACCGGGGAGCTGTTTTTT
>TRBV2|TRBD2|-|TRBJ2-2
CASTFLAVNTGELFF
TGTGCCAGCACCTTTCTAGCGGTGAACACCGGGGAGCTGTTTTTT
>TRBV28|-|-|TRBJ1-5
CASSFSGYNQPQHF
TGTGCCAGCAGTTTCTCGGGGTACAATCAGCCCCAGCATTTT
>TRBV2|TRBD2|-|TRBJ2-6
CASSRGGSAGANVLTF
TGTGCCAGCAGTCGGGGCGGGAGCGCCGGGGCCAACGTCCTGACTTTC
>TRBV28|TRBD1|-|TRBJ2-7
CASSARTGGLTYEQYF
TGTGCCAGCAGTGCGAGAACAGGGGGCCTGACCTACGAGCAGTACTTC
>TRBV6-5|-|-|TRBJ1-5
CASSSQNRQPQHF
TGTGCCAGCAGTTCGCAGAACCGTCAGCCCCAGCATTTT
>TRBV9|-|-|TRBJ2-2
CASSLSRHTGELFF
TGTGCCAGCAGCCTCTCTCGGCACACCGGGGAGCTGTTTTTT
>TRBV9|TRBD2|-|TRBJ2-7
CASSVGPSSGSRYEQYF
TGTGCCAGCAGCGTAGGTCCCTCTAGCGGGAGTCGCTACGAGCAGTACTTC
>TRBV7-9|-|-|TRBJ2-5
CASRRGAQETQYF
TGTGCCAGCAGGAGGGGGGCTCAAGAGACCCAGTACTTC
>TRBV2|-|-|TRBJ1-3
CASSEEESGNTIYF
TGTGCCAGCAGTGAGGAGGAATCTGGAAACACCATATATTTT
>TRBV27|TRBD2|-|TRBJ2-7
CASTFSFPGLAGGVSYEQYF
TGTGCCAGCACTTTCTCCTTTCCCGGGCTAGCGGGGGGAGTCTCCTACGAGCAGTACTTC
>TRBV4-2|TRBD2|-|TRBJ2-1
CASSLTSGSGYNEQFF
TGTGCCAGCAGCCTGACTAGCGGAAGTGGGTACAATGAGCAGTTCTTC
>TRBV2|-|few|TRBJ2-2
CASSPNTGELFF
TGTGCCAGCAGTCCGAACACCGGGGAGCTGTTTTTT
>TRBV21-1|-|-|TRBJ2-7
CASSKGLAGLFFYEQYF
TGTGCCAGCAGCAAAGGACTAGCGGGACTCTTTTTCTACGAGCAGTACTTC
>TRBV5-4|-|few|TRBJ2-2
CASSRQRTGELFF
TGTGCCAGCAGTCGACAGCGTACCGGGGAGCTGTTTTTT
>TRBV7-9|-|-|TRBJ2-7
CASSHAAYEQYF
TGTGCCAGCAGTCATGCGGCCTACGAGCAGTACTTC
>TRBV5-1|TRBD1|-|TRBJ2-5
CASSDREETQYF
TGCGCCAGCAGTGACAGGGAAGAGACCCAGTACTTC